The rows below give T cell receptor beta chains drawn from one sample of a study of cytomegalovirus exposure and HLA in healthy donors. Generated by immunoSEQ multiplex PCR, the TCRdb table keeps only in-frame clones and is missing some. The repertoire consists of more than 200,000 clones, with roughly 68% occurring once and the leading ten covering 2.6%. The specimen was PBMCs. The receptors stem from a man between 40 and 49 years old in good health and CMV-seropositive. Both conserved end residues are part of each CDR3. D genes are given only for firm matches. A clone size is listed for some rows: how often the clone was seen (once, few, many), or a class if it is expanded.

d_gene: NA; v_gene: TRBV7-2; j_gene: TRBJ1-1; abundance: NA; CDR3aa: CASSFEGSTEAFF; CDR3nt: TGTGCCAGCAGCTTCGAGGGAAGCACTGAAGCTTTCTTT
d_gene: NA; v_gene: TRBV20-1; j_gene: TRBJ1-1; abundance: NA; CDR3aa: CSASPEEEAFF; CDR3nt: TGCAGTGCTAGCCCCGAGGAAGAAGCTTTCTTT
d_gene: TRBD2; v_gene: TRBV10-3; j_gene: TRBJ2-6; abundance: once; CDR3aa: CAISAGGGANVLTF; CDR3nt: TGTGCCATCAGTGCGGGGGGTGGGGCCAACGTCCTGACTTTC
d_gene: NA; v_gene: TRBV10-2; j_gene: TRBJ2-5; abundance: NA; CDR3aa: CASSGSSPYPAWTQYF; CDR3nt: TGCGCCAGCAGTGGGAGTTCTCCGTACCCCGCGTGGACCCAGTACTTC
d_gene: NA; v_gene: TRBV5-1; j_gene: TRBJ1-2; abundance: NA; CDR3aa: CASSLEARGDYGYTF; CDR3nt: TGCGCCAGCAGCTTGGAGGCCAGGGGTGACTATGGCTACACCTTC
d_gene: TRBD1; v_gene: TRBV27; j_gene: TRBJ2-2; abundance: NA; CDR3aa: CASSRWGQGADTGELFF; CDR3nt: TGTGCCAGCAGTCGGTGGGGACAGGGTGCGGACACCGGGGAGCTGTTTTTT
d_gene: TRBD1; v_gene: TRBV6-6; j_gene: TRBJ1-2; abundance: NA; CDR3aa: CASSPRQGNYGYTF; CDR3nt: TGTGCCAGCAGTCCCCGACAGGGGAACTATGGCTACACCTTC
d_gene: NA; v_gene: TRBV5-1; j_gene: TRBJ2-6; abundance: once; CDR3aa: CASSSLTGFSGANVLTF; CDR3nt: TGCGCCAGCAGCTCACTAACAGGATTCTCTGGGGCCAACGTCCTGACTTTC
d_gene: NA; v_gene: TRBV7-2; j_gene: TRBJ2-3; abundance: NA; CDR3aa: CASSQMGRPTDTQYF; CDR3nt: TGTGCCAGCAGCCAGATGGGGAGGCCCACAGATACGCAGTATTTT
d_gene: TRBD1; v_gene: TRBV10-2; j_gene: TRBJ2-7; abundance: NA; CDR3aa: CASSEGGHYEQYF; CDR3nt: TGCGCCAGCAGTGAAGGGGGCCACTACGAGCAGTACTTC
d_gene: TRBD2; v_gene: TRBV4-1; j_gene: TRBJ2-1; abundance: NA; CDR3aa: CASSQRLAGARSYNEQFF; CDR3nt: TGCGCCAGCAGCCAAAGACTAGCGGGGGCCCGTTCCTACAATGAGCAGTTCTTC
d_gene: NA; v_gene: TRBV4-1; j_gene: TRBJ1-4; abundance: NA; CDR3aa: CASSQGSLGPPTNEKLFF; CDR3nt: TGCGCCAGCAGCCAAGGTTCTCTGGGGCCTCCAACTAATGAAAAACTGTTTTTT
d_gene: TRBD2; v_gene: TRBV11-2; j_gene: TRBJ2-1; abundance: NA; CDR3aa: CASSTKLAGDNNEQFF; CDR3nt: TGTGCCAGCAGCACGAAACTAGCGGGAGACAACAATGAGCAGTTCTTC
d_gene: TRBD1; v_gene: TRBV27; j_gene: TRBJ1-5; abundance: NA; CDR3aa: CASGQGFSNQPQHF; CDR3nt: TGTGCCAGCGGACAGGGGTTCAGCAATCAGCCCCAGCATTTT
d_gene: NA; v_gene: TRBV9; j_gene: TRBJ1-1; abundance: NA; CDR3aa: CASSPGMNTEAFF; CDR3nt: TGTGCCAGCAGCCCAGGGATGAACACTGAAGCTTTCTTT
d_gene: TRBD2; v_gene: TRBV5-1; j_gene: TRBJ2-5; abundance: NA; CDR3aa: CASSLESSGETQYF; CDR3nt: TGCGCCAGCAGCTTGGAATCTAGCGGAGAGACCCAGTACTTC
d_gene: NA; v_gene: TRBV6-1; j_gene: TRBJ2-7; abundance: NA; CDR3aa: CASRYRASYEQYF; CDR3nt: TGTGCCAGCAGATACAGAGCTTCCTACGAGCAGTACTTC
d_gene: TRBD1; v_gene: TRBV2; j_gene: TRBJ1-5; abundance: NA; CDR3aa: CASSASDRINQPQHF; CDR3nt: TGTGCCAGCAGTGCATCGGACAGGATCAATCAGCCCCAGCATTTT
d_gene: NA; v_gene: TRBV11-3; j_gene: TRBJ2-2; abundance: NA; CDR3aa: CASSFPTGELFF; CDR3nt: TGTGCCAGCAGCTTCCCGACCGGGGAGCTGTTTTTT
d_gene: NA; v_gene: TRBV11-3; j_gene: TRBJ1-1; abundance: NA; CDR3aa: CASSKDRNTEAFF; CDR3nt: TGTGCCAGCAGCAAGGACAGGAACACTGAAGCTTTCTTT
d_gene: TRBD2; v_gene: TRBV28; j_gene: TRBJ2-4; abundance: few; CDR3aa: CASMSGLAVQYF; CDR3nt: TGTGCCAGCATGTCAGGGCTAGCGGTTCAGTACTTC
d_gene: NA; v_gene: TRBV5-1; j_gene: TRBJ1-1; abundance: NA; CDR3aa: CASSLDPGYPEAFF; CDR3nt: TGCGCCAGCAGCTTGGACCCAGGGTACCCTGAAGCTTTCTTT
d_gene: NA; v_gene: TRBV5-1; j_gene: TRBJ2-1; abundance: NA; CDR3aa: CASSFTETEQFF; CDR3nt: TGCGCCAGCAGTTTTACAGAAACTGAGCAGTTCTTC
d_gene: TRBD2; v_gene: TRBV29-1; j_gene: TRBJ2-3; abundance: NA; CDR3aa: CSVGTSGNTDTQYF; CDR3nt: TGCAGCGTTGGGACTAGCGGTAACACAGATACGCAGTATTTT
d_gene: TRBD2; v_gene: TRBV4-2; j_gene: TRBJ2-3; abundance: NA; CDR3aa: CASSQDRGLAGGRSTDTQYF; CDR3nt: TGTGCCAGCAGCCAGGACCGTGGACTAGCGGGGGGGAGAAGCACAGATACGCAGTATTTT
d_gene: NA; v_gene: TRBV6-6; j_gene: TRBJ1-6; abundance: once; CDR3aa: CASSYYRDNSPLHF; CDR3nt: TGTGCCAGCAGTTACTACAGGGATAATTCACCCCTCCACTTT
d_gene: NA; v_gene: TRBV15; j_gene: TRBJ1-2; abundance: NA; CDR3aa: CATSTYPGISSGYTF; CDR3nt: TGTGCCACCAGCACTTACCCGGGTATTTCGAGTGGCTACACCTTC
d_gene: NA; v_gene: TRBV5-1; j_gene: TRBJ1-1; abundance: NA; CDR3aa: CASSFREGGHTEAFF; CDR3nt: TGCGCCAGCAGCTTTAGGGAGGGAGGTCACACTGAAGCTTTCTTT
d_gene: NA; v_gene: TRBV5-8; j_gene: TRBJ1-5; abundance: NA; CDR3aa: CASSLGRGSNQPQHF; CDR3nt: TGTGCCAGCAGCTTGGGAAGGGGAAGCAATCAGCCCCAGCATTTT
d_gene: NA; v_gene: TRBV1; j_gene: TRBJ2-5; abundance: NA; CDR3aa: CTSSSHPLDLNETQYF; CDR3nt: TGCACCAGCAGCTCCCACCCCTTGGACTTGAACGAGACCCAGTACTTC
d_gene: TRBD1; v_gene: TRBV18; j_gene: TRBJ2-7; abundance: NA; CDR3aa: CASSPLQGEEQYF; CDR3nt: TGTGCCAGCTCACCACTCCAGGGGGAAGAGCAGTACTTC
d_gene: TRBD1; v_gene: TRBV28; j_gene: TRBJ1-1; abundance: few; CDR3aa: CASRPTGAGGEAFF; CDR3nt: TGTGCCAGCAGACCGACAGGGGCCGGGGGTGAAGCTTTCTTT
d_gene: NA; v_gene: TRBV7-8; j_gene: TRBJ1-2; abundance: NA; CDR3aa: CASSFRREGYGYTF; CDR3nt: TGTGCCAGCAGCTTCCGCAGGGAGGGCTATGGCTACACCTTC
d_gene: TRBD2; v_gene: TRBV27; j_gene: TRBJ2-1; abundance: NA; CDR3aa: CASSPRLALSYNEQFF; CDR3nt: TGTGCCAGCAGTCCACGACTAGCCCTAAGCTACAATGAGCAGTTCTTC
d_gene: NA; v_gene: TRBV2; j_gene: TRBJ1-1; abundance: NA; CDR3aa: CASRADGGGNTEAFF; CDR3nt: TGTGCCAGCAGGGCAGATGGAGGAGGGAACACTGAAGCTTTCTTT
d_gene: NA; v_gene: TRBV2; j_gene: TRBJ1-5; abundance: few; CDR3aa: CASSEERGGQPQHF; CDR3nt: TGTGCCAGCAGTGAAGAAAGGGGTGGGCAGCCCCAGCATTTT
d_gene: TRBD2; v_gene: TRBV5-4; j_gene: TRBJ2-1; abundance: NA; CDR3aa: CASSFGSGGYNEQFF; CDR3nt: TGTGCCAGCAGCTTCGGTAGCGGGGGGTACAATGAGCAGTTCTTC
d_gene: NA; v_gene: TRBV5-1; j_gene: TRBJ2-7; abundance: NA; CDR3aa: CASSMDTNSYEQYF; CDR3nt: TGCGCCAGCAGCATGGACACAAACTCCTACGAGCAGTACTTC
d_gene: NA; v_gene: TRBV21-1; j_gene: TRBJ1-6; abundance: NA; CDR3aa: CASSKRGRQSTACSYNSPLHF; CDR3nt: TGTGCCAGCAGCAAGCGAGGCCGACAGTCAACAGCCTGCTCCTATAATTCACCCCTCCACTTT